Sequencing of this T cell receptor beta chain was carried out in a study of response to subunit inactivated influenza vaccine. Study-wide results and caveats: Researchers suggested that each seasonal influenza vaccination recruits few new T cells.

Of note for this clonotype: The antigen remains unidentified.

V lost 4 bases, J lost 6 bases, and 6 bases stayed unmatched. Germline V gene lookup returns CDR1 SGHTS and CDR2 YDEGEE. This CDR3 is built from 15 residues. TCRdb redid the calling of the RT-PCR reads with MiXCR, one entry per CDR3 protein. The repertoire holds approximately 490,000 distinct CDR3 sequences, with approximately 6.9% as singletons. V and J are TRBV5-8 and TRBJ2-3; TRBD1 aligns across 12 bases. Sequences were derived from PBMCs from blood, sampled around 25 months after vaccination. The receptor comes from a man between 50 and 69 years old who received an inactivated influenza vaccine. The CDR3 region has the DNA TGTGCCAGCAGCCCGGGACAGGGGGCAGGGGATACGCAGTATTTT. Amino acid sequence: CASSPGQGAGDTQYF.